This TCR beta chain originates from a study of OX40 agonist ivuxolimab in advanced cancers. Study overall: Those enrolled were roughly 85% male, with a mean age of around 58 years and ages from about 20 to 80. General study points: At 0.1 to 3.0 mg/kg and by week 6, clonal expansion occurred in CD4+ and CD8+ blood T cells. Undetermined was the antigen specificity of the expanded peripheral T cells.

To note about this clone: Its target is not known.

Assay: immunoSEQ multiplex PCR; the TCRdb copy retains only in-frame clones and omits some. In the table there are fewer than 100,000 clones, 83% of which are singletons. V was trimmed by 0 bases and J by 0 bases, leaving 12 bases between them. CDR3 size: 16 residues. The germline V gene has CDR1 SGHRS and CDR2 YFSETQ. Blood samples were obtained at baseline, cycle 4 day 1, and cycle 7 day 1. This TCR derives from an adult with an advanced solid tumor such as melanoma, head and neck, liver or kidney cancer. Sequencing was performed on CD4+ or CD8+ T cells sorted from blood, taken in a trial of the OX40 agonist ivuxolimab. The rearrangement joins TRBV5-1 to TRBJ1-1; D not resolved. The CDR3 coding sequence is TGCGCCAGCAGCTTGGCCTTGCAGGCCCTGAACACTGAAGCTTTCTTT. As protein: CASSLALQALNTEAFF.